This T cell receptor (beta chain) emerged from a study of T cell clonality in common variable immunodeficiency. Findings of the study overall: TCRbeta clonality was increased in CVID versus healthy controls. Common variable immunodeficiency TCR beta sequences reportedly had fewer deletions and N-nucleotide insertions. T cell subpopulation sequencing would be needed to explain CVID clonality.

Blood samples were heparinized, about 4.5 to 8.5 ml per donor. Measured with immunoSEQ multiplex PCR; TCRdb has only the in-frame clones, and not every one. Sampling found under 40,000 clones, none seen once. A few counts support this clone. The antigen is undetermined. From the germline J gene comes the end of the CDR3, since the read stops 3 residues before it. V lost 6 bases and J lost 0, with 8 bases in between. The CDR3 has 13 amino acids. Germline V lookup: CDR1 SEHNR, CDR2 FQNEAQ (reference sequence). The gene calls are TRBV7-9 and TRBJ1-1; possible D gene TRBD1, 6 bases. The sequence was collected from a human donor with common variable immunodeficiency. Sequencing used peripheral blood mononuclear cells. The CDR3 is CASRQGMNTEAFF. CDR3 bases read: TGTGCCAGCAGGCAGGGGATGAACACTGAA.